This paragraph reports one TCR beta chain. Its antigen is still unknown. This sample is part of a study of T cell responses to AZD1222 COVID-19 vaccine. Study-wide results and caveats: Donors were mostly white British, more females; clonal diversity possibly underestimated. Spike was spanned by vaccine-associated CD4 TCRs, with dominance at 160-218 and 743-854.

Germline assignment: CDR1 MNHNS and CDR2 SASEGT. The CDR3 loop spans 14 amino acids. The V segment lost 3 bases and the J segment 5 bases; nucleotides outside the gene matches: 6. Only in-frame clones appear in the TCRdb table, and some are missing; sequencing was by immunoSEQ multiplex PCR. The data contain about 200,000 clones, around nine tenths of them singletons. The sequencing used peripheral blood, collected on day 0 of AZD1222 vaccination. This chain joins TRBV6-1 and TRBJ2-7, with 8 bases matching TRBD1. This clonotype was obtained from an adult in good health. The CDR3, as DNA: TGTGCCAGCAGTGATATGACAGGGGCGGACGAGCAGTACTTC. This translates into CASSDMTGADEQYF.